This TCR beta chain was sequenced for a study of shared clonotypes between healthy human individuals. Sequenced by immunoSEQ multiplex PCR; TCRdb stores in-frame clones only, minus some. The sample gives a few hundred thousand clones, 95% to 96% of which show up once; roughly 0.1% is in the top ten. J gave up 3 bases and V 6 bases, and 6 bases lay outside the gene matches. Germline V CDR1 and CDR2: MDHEN, SYDVKM. The CDR3 has 14 residues. CD45RO-negative CD8 cells positively selected for CCR7 made up the naive population, which excluded terminally differentiated effector memory CD45RA+ cells. This receptor was taken from a woman in her twenties or thirties in good health. The chain combines TRBV28 with TRBJ2-7, with 9 bases lining up with TRBD2. The sequencing sample was made of naive CD8+ T cells sorted from blood. Here the CDR3 reads CASSAGLALYEQYF. CDR3 nucleotides: TGTGCCAGCAGCGCCGGACTAGCGCTCTACGAGCAGTACTTC.